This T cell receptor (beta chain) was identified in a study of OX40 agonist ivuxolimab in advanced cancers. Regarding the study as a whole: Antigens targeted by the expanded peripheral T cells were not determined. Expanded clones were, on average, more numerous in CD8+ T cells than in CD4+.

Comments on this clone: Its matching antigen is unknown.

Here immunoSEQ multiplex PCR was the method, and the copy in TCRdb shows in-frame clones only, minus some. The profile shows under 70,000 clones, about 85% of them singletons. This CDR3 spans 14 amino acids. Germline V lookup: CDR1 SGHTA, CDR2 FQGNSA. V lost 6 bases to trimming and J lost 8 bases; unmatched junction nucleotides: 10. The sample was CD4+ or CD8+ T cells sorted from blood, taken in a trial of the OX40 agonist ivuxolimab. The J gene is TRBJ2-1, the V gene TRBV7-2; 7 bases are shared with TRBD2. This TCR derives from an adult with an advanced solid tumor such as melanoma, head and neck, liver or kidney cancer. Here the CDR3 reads CASRRGLLNDEQFF. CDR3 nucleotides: TGTGCCAGCAGACGGGGACTACTGAACGATGAGCAGTTCTTC.